The 21 T cell receptor beta chains presented below share a single source sample, sequenced in a study of CD8+ T cells in alopecia areata. The treatment denotes: oral pan-JAK inhibitor, 5-10 mg twice daily. Sequencing relied on a cDNA template that was reverse transcribed from extracted RNA. The table came from immunoSEQ multiplex PCR; TCRdb's copy has only in-frame clones and leaves some out. The table lists over 120,000 clones, roughly 50% of them singletons. The input for sequencing was CD8+ T cells sorted from blood, taken at week 4, from a patient treated with tofacitinib. The receptors here all came from a human donor with alopecia areata.

This clone showed up just a few times. The chain uses TRBV30 and TRBJ2-7, with D perhaps assigned TRBD1 or TRBD2 (6 bases each). Trimming pared 5 bases from V and 7 bases from J, leaving 18 bases between. Germline lookup yields CDR1 GTSNPN and CDR2 SVGIG (reference sequence). This CDR3 spans 13 amino acids. CDR3 nucleotides: TGTGCCTGGGATCTCGGGGGCTTGGGGGAGCAGTACTTC. Translation gives CAWDLGGLGEQYF.

This chain uses TRBV7-2 with TRBJ1-2, with 8 bases lining up with TRBD1. The CDR3 runs 13 residues. V lost 6 bases to trimming and J lost 4 bases; unmatched junction nucleotides: 4. Germline CDR1 and CDR2: SGHTA and FQGNSA. DNA for the CDR3: TGTGCCAGCAGAGGGGACAGGCCCTATGGCTACACCTTC. The encoded protein is CASRGDRPYGYTF.

The chain has TRBV27 and TRBJ2-3, with D possibly matching TRBD2 (6 bases). V gave up 3 bases and J gave up 3 bases, with 16 bases separating them. CDR1 and CDR2 (germline): MNHEY, SMNVEV (reference sequence). The CDR3 has 16 amino acids. DNA for the CDR3: TGTGCCAGCAGTTTGGCCGTCGGGAGTATTACAGATACGCAGTATTTT. It specifies CASSLAVGSITDTQYF.

This clone came up a few times. V gene TRBV27 combines with J gene TRBJ1-3; weak D call: TRBD1 (5 bases). Trimming took off 8 bases at V and 0 bases at J, with 11 bases between the two ends. This CDR3 spans 14 amino acids. Germline V gene data show CDR1 as MNHEY and CDR2 as SMNVEV (reference sequence). The CDR3 protein is CASGVGHSGNTIYF. CDR3 DNA sequence: TGTGCCAGCGGCGTAGGACACTCTGGAAACACCATATATTTT.

The CDR3 DNA is TGTGCCACCAGCAGGAACAGGTTCCTTAGCAATCAGCCCCAGCATTTT. As protein: CATSRNRFLSNQPQHF. The chain couples TRBV15 to TRBJ1-5, with a tentative D call TRBD1 (5 bases). Germline CDR1 LNHNV, CDR2 YYDKDF (reference sequence). V lost 3 bases and J 0 bases, leaving 12 bases between the germline ends. This CDR3 comprises 16 residues.

This chain links TRBV13 with TRBJ1-1; weak D call: TRBD1 (5 bases). Trimming removed 4 bases at V and 6 bases at J, with 9 bases between. This CDR3 has 12 amino acids. Germline CDR1 is PRHDT and CDR2 is FYEKMQ (reference sequence). As DNA, the CDR3 is TGTGCCAGCAGCTCTCAGGGACCTGAAGCTTTCTTT. Its translation: CASSSQGPEAFF.

This clone was detected only once. The chain employs TRBV25-1 and TRBJ1-1; unclear D gene. The germline gives CDR1 MGHDK, CDR2 SYGVNS. V lost 0 bases to trimming and J lost 1 base, with 12 bases between them. This CDR3 is built from 16 residues. CDR3 region: CASSEYGLPSNTEAFF. The CDR3, as DNA: TGTGCCAGCAGTGAATACGGACTCCCGTCGAACACTGAAGCTTTCTTT.

The J gene is TRBJ2-2, the V gene TRBV29-1; perhaps TRBD1 as D (6 bases). The CDR3 consists of 16 residues. V lost 0 bases and J 1 base, leaving 12 bases between the germline ends. CDR1 SQVTM and CDR2 ANQGSEA come from the germline V gene. The CDR3 bases are TGCAGCGTTGAAGATCGGGGCAGGGGGAACACCGGGGAGCTGTTTTTT. Encoded protein: CSVEDRGRGNTGELFF.

The chain combines TRBV6-8 with TRBJ2-7, with TRBD1 as a possible D gene (7 bases). The CDR3 spans 16 residues. V lost 4 bases and J lost 7, with 23 bases in between. Germline V CDR1 and CDR2: MNHGY, SAAAGT. CDR3 nucleotide sequence: TGTGCCAGCAGTTTGGAGGGACAGATGAAAAAAAAGGAGCAGTACTTC. Protein product: CASSLEGQMKKKEQYF.

This clone occurred a few times. The CDR3 region has the DNA TGCAGCGTTGGCCCAGGGACGGGGGAGCTGTTTTTT. This sequence encodes CSVGPGTGELFF. This chain uses TRBV29-1 with TRBJ2-2, with D tentatively TRBD1 or TRBD2 (5 bases each). CDR3 size: 12 residues. Germline loops: CDR1 SQVTM, CDR2 ANQGSEA. V was shortened by 4 bases and J by 8 bases, with 11 bases between the two germline ends.

The rearrangement joins TRBV6-5 to TRBJ2-5; 10 bases fit TRBD2. V lost 4 bases and J lost 5; bases outside the gene matches: 1. CDR1 is MNHEY, CDR2 SVGAGI, per germline. The CDR3 covers 13 residues. The chain's CDR3 is CASSSSGGETQYF. The CDR3 DNA follows: TGTGCCAGCAGTTCTAGCGGGGGTGAGACCCAGTACTTC.

The chain couples TRBV13 to TRBJ1-1; TRBD1 is a possible D gene (5 bases). V gave up 5 bases and J gave up 2 bases, with 12 bases separating them. Germline V gene data show CDR1 as PRHDT and CDR2 as FYEKMQ (reference sequence). The CDR3 runs to 14 residues. In DNA, the CDR3 is TGTGCCAGCAGCCGACGGGGCTTAAACACTGAAGCTTTCTTT. Residues: CASSRRGLNTEAFF.

The chain is built from TRBV6-5 and TRBJ1-2, with TRBD1 matching 8 bases. Germline V gives CDR1 MNHEY, CDR2 SVGAGI. CDR3 length: 11 amino acids. The V segment lost 8 bases and the J segment 9 bases; nucleotides outside the gene matches: 5. The CDR3 DNA reads as TGTGCCAGCCAGGGGGCAAGGAGCTACACCTTC. Residues: CASQGARSYTF.

This clone was detected once. The chain uses TRBV7-9 and TRBJ2-7, with D possibly matching TRBD2 (5 bases). Between the trimmed V and J ends, which lost 3 bases and 0 bases, there was a span of 6 bases. The CDR3 totals 13 residues. CDR1 and CDR2 (germline): SEHNR, FQNEAQ (reference sequence). The CDR3 nucleotides read TGTGCCAGCAGCTTCACTAGCTCCTACGAGCAGTACTTC. Its protein is CASSFTSSYEQYF.

This rearrangement joins TRBV11-1 to TRBJ2-7; 11 positions match TRBD1. Germline trimming cut 5 bases from V and 3 bases from J; bases unmatched to any gene: 6. Germline-derived CDR1 and CDR2 are SGHAT and FQDESV (reference sequence). This CDR3 has 15 residues. The CDR3 spells CASSQGQGALYEQYF. In nucleotides, the CDR3 is TGTGCCAGCAGCCAAGGACAGGGGGCTCTCTACGAGCAGTACTTC.

This chain uses TRBV5-6 with TRBJ2-7; D is ambiguous. CDR3 size: 13 residues. Germline V gene data show CDR1 as SGHDT and CDR2 as YYEEEE. Trimming took 6 bases from V and 2 from J, leaving 12 bases between them. The CDR3 region is CASTPGTAYEQYF. The CDR3 DNA is TGTGCCAGCACCCCCGGAACGGCCTACGAGCAGTACTTC.

The V gene is TRBV5-6, the J gene TRBJ2-5; a weak D match, TRBD2 (5 bases). Between the trimmed V and J ends, which lost 2 bases and 9 bases, there was a span of 17 bases. The CDR3 totals 14 residues. Germline V CDR1 and CDR2: SGHDT, YYEEEE. As DNA, the CDR3 is TGTGCCAGCAGCTTCCTGGGGAGTCCCGGGTCCCAGTACTTC. Its protein is CASSFLGSPGSQYF.

The rearrangement links TRBV2 to TRBJ2-2; D is possibly TRBD2 (6 bases). Germline V gene sequence: CDR1 SNHLY, CDR2 FYNNEI. This CDR3 contains 16 residues. V lost 8 bases and J lost 4, with 20 bases in between. The CDR3 is CASGKEWGLSTGELFF. The CDR3 region has the DNA TGTGCCAGCGGTAAAGAATGGGGACTCTCCACCGGGGAGCTGTTTTTT. Supplemented by reference TRBV2 and TRBJ2-2, the full variable domain reads EPEVTQTPSHQVTQMGQEVILRCVPISNHLYFYWYRQILGQKVEFLVSFYNNEISEKSEIFDDQFSVERPDGSNFTLKIRSTKLEDSAMYFCASGKEWGLSTGELFFGEGSRLTVL.

This clone was recorded a few times. This CDR3 is CASSLGGQDIGDGYTF. CDR3 DNA sequence: TGTGCCAGCAGCTTGGGGGGACAGGACATTGGCGATGGCTACACCTTC. The V gene is TRBV5-6, the J gene TRBJ1-2; 8 bases fit TRBD1. The CDR3 runs to 16 residues. CDR1 is SGHDT and CDR2 is YYEEEE in the germline V gene. V trimming: 0 bases; J trimming: 6 bases; junction bases outside the gene matches: 10.

The rearrangement uses TRBV25-1 and TRBJ1-2; 9 bases line up with TRBD1. V shed 4 bases and J 4 bases; nucleotides not matched to a gene: 1. CDR3 length: 13 residues. Germline V lookup: CDR1 MGHDK, CDR2 SYGVNS. In DNA form, the CDR3 reads TGTGCCAGCAGTGGACAGGGGGGCTATGGCTACACCTTC. It yields the protein CASSGQGGYGYTF.

The gene calls are TRBV30 and TRBJ2-5; 8 bases align to TRBD2. V lost 0 bases, J lost 5 bases, and 17 bases stayed unmatched. This CDR3 spans 18 amino acids. CDR1 and CDR2 from the germline V gene are GTSNPN and SVGIG (reference sequence). The CDR3 coding sequence is TGTGCCTGGAGTGTCTCTATACGGTCGCGGGGGGCAGTGGAGACCCAGTACTTC. Its protein product is CAWSVSIRSRGAVETQYF.